This entry lists 13 T cell receptor beta chains sequenced from one sample in a study of response to subunit inactivated influenza vaccine. Each CDR3 protein is one row after TCRdb ran MiXCR on the RT-PCR reads. Here the sample spans hundreds of thousands of distinct CDR3 sequences, approximately 14% being singletons. Sample: PBMCs from blood, taken 14 days before vaccination. These receptors were obtained from a man in his fifties or sixties who received an inactivated influenza vaccine.

The sample holds a few counts of this clonotype. The V gene is TRBV2, the J gene TRBJ2-2, with 10 bases matching TRBD1. The CDR3 contains 16 residues. Trimming removed 10 bases from V and 2 bases from J; junction bases left unmatched: 10. Germline CDR1 SNHLY, CDR2 FYNNEI. The CDR3 DNA reads as TGTGCCACCAAGGAGCGGACAGGGGGAAACACCGGGGAGCTGTTTTTT. Translation: CATKERTGGNTGELFF.

This clonotype was observed at least ten times. The chain couples TRBV20-1 to TRBJ2-1; 8 bases map to TRBD2. CDR1 is DFQATT and CDR2 is SNEGSKA in the germline V gene (reference sequence). This CDR3 spans 14 amino acids. The junction had 4 bases not matched to a gene; V was cut back by 3 bases and J by 3 bases. The CDR3 here is CSASGGEVYNEQFF. The DNA for the CDR3 is TGCAGTGCTAGCGGGGGGGAGGTCTACAATGAGCAGTTCTTC.

This clonotype was detected a few times. The chain carries TRBV5-8 and TRBJ2-3, with 8 nucleotides matching TRBD2. Germline V gene sequence: CDR1 SGHTS, CDR2 YDEGEE. The junction had 6 bases not matched to a gene; V was cut back by 4 bases and J by 2 bases. The CDR3 consists of 15 residues. CDR3 coding DNA: TGTGCCAGCAGCGTGGGGACTAGGGACACAGATACGCAGTATTTT. Residues: CASSVGTRDTDTQYF. The full variable domain, in which reference TRBV5-8 and TRBJ2-3 provide the parts outside the CDR3, is EAGVTQSPTHLIKTRGQQATLRCSPISGHTSVYWYQQALGLGLQFLLWYDEGEERNRGNFPPRFSGRQFPNYSSELNVNALELEDSALYLCASSVGTRDTDTQYFGPGTRLTVL.

The rearrangement joins TRBV20-1 to TRBJ1-2; D not certain. There are 14 residues in the CDR3. The V gene's germline CDR1 is DFQATT and CDR2 SNEGSKA (reference sequence). Trimming cost V 4 bases and J 0 bases, with 12 bases left between them. The DNA of the CDR3 is TGCAGTGCTATTGTCATCCAAGCTAACTATGGCTACACCTTC. Translating it yields CSAIVIQANYGYTF.

The chain is built from TRBV6-5 and TRBJ2-3; the D is unclear. Germline CDR1 reads MNHEY; CDR2 reads SVGAGI. The germline V and J ends were trimmed by 3 bases and 0 bases, with 10 bases remaining between them. CDR3 length: 15 amino acids. The CDR3 region has the DNA TGTGCCAGCAGTTATGGGCGGATCAGCACAGATACGCAGTATTTT. As protein: CASSYGRISTDTQYF.

This clonotype was observed a handful of times. This chain links TRBV24-1 with TRBJ2-1; 11 positions agree with TRBD1. The CDR3 runs 13 residues. Per the germline V gene, CDR1 is KGHDR and CDR2 is SFDVKD. The ends lost 4 bases at V and 12 bases at J; junction bases unmatched: 4. The CDR3 DNA follows: TGTGCCACCAGTGAGAGGACAGGGGGCGGGCAGTTCTTC. Translation: CATSERTGGGQFF.

As concerns this clonotype: An end of the junction does not agree with germline; a read error may underlie this. CDR3 loop: CASSFDSGGADAQYF. DNA for the CDR3: TGTGCCAGCAGCTTTGATAGCGGGGGGGCAGATGCGCAGTATTTT. The rearrangement links TRBV7-2 to TRBJ2-3; the match to TRBD2 covers 11 bases. The CDR3 length is 15 residues. Germline loops: CDR1 SGHTA, CDR2 FQGNSA.

Worth noting for this clonotype: A much larger clone differs by one base, so this may be a read error. The chain recombines TRBV28 with TRBJ2-7; D gene ambiguous. Germline CDR1 MDHEN, CDR2 SYDVKM. The CDR3 runs to 12 residues. This chain's CDR3 is CASSRRIHEQNF. DNA of the CDR3: TGTGCCAGCAGCCGACGGATCCACGAGCAGAACTTC. The full variable domain, in which reference TRBV28 and TRBJ2-7 provide the parts outside the CDR3, is DVKVTQSSRYLVKRTGEKVFLECVQDMDHENMFWYRQDPGLGLRLIYFSYDVKMKEKGDIPEGYSVSREKKERFSLILESASTNQTSMYLCASSRRIHEQNFGPGTRLTVT.

This clonotype was detected only a few times. The chain recombines TRBV10-3 with TRBJ2-5; 8 bases match TRBD1. The CDR3 is 14 residues long. The germline V gene has CDR1 ENHRY and CDR2 SYGVKD. Trimming cost V 6 bases and J 2 bases; bases outside gene matches: 5. The CDR3 bases are TGTGCCATCAGGACAGGGGTCCAACAAGAGACCCAGTACTTC. Protein product: CAIRTGVQQETQYF.

The rearrangement joins TRBV24-1 to TRBJ1-2, with a possible D match to TRBD1 (6 bases). V was cut by 4 bases and J by 8 bases, with 10 bases left in between. This CDR3 is built from 12 residues. Germline lookup yields CDR1 KGHDR and CDR2 SFDVKD. CDR3 coding DNA: TGTGCCACCAGTGACCCGAGGGGGGGCTACACCTTC. This codes for CATSDPRGGYTF.

The chain is built from TRBV6-1 and TRBJ2-3; D remains unclear. Germline V gene data show CDR1 as MNHNS and CDR2 as SASEGT. The CDR3 is made up of 15 amino acids. V was cut by 1 base and J by 2 bases, with 10 bases left in between. DNA of the CDR3: TGTGCCAGCAGTGAAGACGTAGGATTCACAGATACGCAGTATTTT. As protein: CASSEDVGFTDTQYF.

The chain is built from TRBV7-3 and TRBJ2-3; unclear D gene. The CDR3 contains 13 residues. The germline V and J ends were trimmed by 0 bases and 5 bases, with 6 bases remaining between them. CDR1 is SGHTA and CDR2 is FQGTGA in the germline V gene. The CDR3 region is CASSLTYRDTQYF. Here the CDR3 DNA reads TGTGCCAGCAGCTTAACGTACCGAGATACGCAGTATTTT.

In this sample, this clonotype turned up a few times. V gene TRBV29-1 combines with J gene TRBJ2-3; 7 bases agree with TRBD2. The V segment lost 4 bases and the J segment 2 bases; nucleotides outside the gene matches: 3. This CDR3 has 13 amino acids. The germline CDR1 and CDR2 sequences are SQVTM and ANQGSEA. In nucleotides, the CDR3 is TGCAGCGTTGGGACTAGGGCCACAGATACGCAGTATTTT. It yields the protein CSVGTRATDTQYF.